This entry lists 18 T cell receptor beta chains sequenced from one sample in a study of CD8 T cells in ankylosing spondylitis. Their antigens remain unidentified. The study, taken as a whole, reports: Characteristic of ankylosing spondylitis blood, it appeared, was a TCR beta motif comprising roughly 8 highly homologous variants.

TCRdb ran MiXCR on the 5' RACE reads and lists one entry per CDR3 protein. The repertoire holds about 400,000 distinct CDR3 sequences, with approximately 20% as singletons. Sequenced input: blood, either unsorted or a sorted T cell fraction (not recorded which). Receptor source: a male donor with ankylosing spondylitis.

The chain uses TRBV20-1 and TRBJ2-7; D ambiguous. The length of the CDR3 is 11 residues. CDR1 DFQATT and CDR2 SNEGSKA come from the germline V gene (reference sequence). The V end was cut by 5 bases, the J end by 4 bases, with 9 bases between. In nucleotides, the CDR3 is TGCAGTGCTCGAGTGCGGTACGAGCAGTACTTC. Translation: CSARVRYEQYF.

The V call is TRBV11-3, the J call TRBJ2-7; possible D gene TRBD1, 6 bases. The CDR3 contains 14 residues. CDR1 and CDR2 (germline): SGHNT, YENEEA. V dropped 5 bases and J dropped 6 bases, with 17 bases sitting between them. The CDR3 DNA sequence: TGTGCCAGCAGCCAGAACAGGGCCCTAGGCGAGCAGTACTTC. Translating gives CASSQNRALGEQYF.

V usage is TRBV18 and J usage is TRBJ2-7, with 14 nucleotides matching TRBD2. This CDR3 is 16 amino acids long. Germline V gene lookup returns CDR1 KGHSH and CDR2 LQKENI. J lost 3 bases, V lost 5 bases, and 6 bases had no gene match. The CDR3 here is CASSSGTSGRVYEQYF. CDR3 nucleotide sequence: TGTGCCAGCTCATCGGGGACTAGCGGGAGAGTCTACGAGCAGTACTTC.

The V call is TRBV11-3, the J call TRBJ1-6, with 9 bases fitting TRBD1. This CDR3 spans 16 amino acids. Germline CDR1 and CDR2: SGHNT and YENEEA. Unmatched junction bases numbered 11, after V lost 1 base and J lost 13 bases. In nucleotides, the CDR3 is TGTGCCAGCAGCTTAGCGGGGAGTGGGACAGGGTCGCCCCTCCACTTT. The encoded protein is CASSLAGSGTGSPLHF. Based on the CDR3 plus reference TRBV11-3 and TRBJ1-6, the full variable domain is EAGVVQSPRYKIIEKKQPVAFWCNPISGHNTLYWYLQNLGQGPELLIRYENEEAVDDSQLPKDRFSAERLKGVDSTLKIQPAELGDSAVYLCASSLAGSGTGSPLHFGNGTRLTVT.

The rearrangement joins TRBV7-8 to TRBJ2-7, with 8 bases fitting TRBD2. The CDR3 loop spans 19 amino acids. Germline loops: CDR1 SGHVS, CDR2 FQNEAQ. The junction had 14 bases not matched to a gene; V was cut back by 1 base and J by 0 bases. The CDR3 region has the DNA TGTGCCAGCAGCTTAGGTCCAGCGGGAGCCGTAGGGAGCTCCTACGAGCAGTACTTC. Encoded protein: CASSLGPAGAVGSSYEQYF. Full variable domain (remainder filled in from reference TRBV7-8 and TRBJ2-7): GAGVSQSPRYKVAKRGQDVALRCDPISGHVSLFWYQQALGQGPEFLTYFQNEAQLDKSGLPSDRFFAERPEGSVSTLKIQRTQQEDSAVYLCASSLGPAGAVGSSYEQYFGPGTRLTVT.

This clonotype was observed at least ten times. CDR3 in DNA: TGTGCCAGCAGCCGTGGGAACGAGCAGTACTTC. It codes for CASSRGNEQYF. The chain is built from TRBV9 and TRBJ2-7; D is unresolved. Germline CDR1 and CDR2: SGDLS and YYNGEE. Trimming removed 4 bases at V and 5 bases at J, with 7 bases between. The CDR3 is 11 amino acids.

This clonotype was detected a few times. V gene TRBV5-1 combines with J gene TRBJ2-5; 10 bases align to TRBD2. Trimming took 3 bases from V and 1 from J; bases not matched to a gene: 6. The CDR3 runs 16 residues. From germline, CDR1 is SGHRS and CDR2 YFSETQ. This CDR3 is CASSSALAGGQETQYF. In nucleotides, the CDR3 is TGCGCCAGCAGCTCTGCCTTAGCGGGAGGCCAAGAGACCCAGTACTTC. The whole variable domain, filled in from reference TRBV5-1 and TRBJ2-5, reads KAGVTQTPRYLIKTRGQQVTLSCSPISGHRSVSWYQQTPGQGLQFLFEYFSETQRNKGNFPGRFSGRQFSNSRSEMNVSTLELGDSALYLCASSSALAGGQETQYFGPGTRLLVL.

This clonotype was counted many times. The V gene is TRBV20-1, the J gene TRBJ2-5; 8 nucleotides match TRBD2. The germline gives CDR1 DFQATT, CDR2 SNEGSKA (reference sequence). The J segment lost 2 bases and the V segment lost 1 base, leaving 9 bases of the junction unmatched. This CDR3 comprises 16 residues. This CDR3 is CSARVGEREWQETQYF. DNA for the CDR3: TGCAGTGCTAGAGTTGGGGAGCGGGAGTGGCAAGAGACCCAGTACTTC.

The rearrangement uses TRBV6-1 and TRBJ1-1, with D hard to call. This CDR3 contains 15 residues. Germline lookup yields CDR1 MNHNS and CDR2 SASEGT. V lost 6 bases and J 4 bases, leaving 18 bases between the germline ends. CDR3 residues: CASSSTSTAGTEAFF. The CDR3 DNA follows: TGTGCCAGCAGCTCAACTTCAACGGCTGGCACTGAAGCTTTCTTT.

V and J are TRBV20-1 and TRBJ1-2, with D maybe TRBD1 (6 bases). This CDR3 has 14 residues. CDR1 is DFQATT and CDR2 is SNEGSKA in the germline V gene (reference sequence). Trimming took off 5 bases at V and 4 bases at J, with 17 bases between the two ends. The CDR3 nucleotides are TGCAGTGCTCGGACCAGGGGACCTACCTATGGCTACACCTTC. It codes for CSARTRGPTYGYTF.

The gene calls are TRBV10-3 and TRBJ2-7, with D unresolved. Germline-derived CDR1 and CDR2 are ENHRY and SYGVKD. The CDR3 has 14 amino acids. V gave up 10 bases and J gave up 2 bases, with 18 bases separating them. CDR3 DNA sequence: TGTGCCACCTCAGCCTGGGGTCAAACCTACGAGCAGTACTTC. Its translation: CATSAWGQTYEQYF.

The CDR3 protein is CASSTTHTSGRTGELFF. The CDR3 DNA sequence: TGTGCCAGCAGCACAACCCACACTAGCGGGAGGACCGGGGAGCTGTTTTTT. The V and J genes are TRBV7-3 and TRBJ2-2; 12 nucleotides line up with TRBD2. Per the germline V gene, CDR1 is SGHTA and CDR2 is FQGTGA. There are 17 residues in the CDR3. With 5 bases clipped from V and 5 bases from J, the junction kept 9 bases outside the gene matches.

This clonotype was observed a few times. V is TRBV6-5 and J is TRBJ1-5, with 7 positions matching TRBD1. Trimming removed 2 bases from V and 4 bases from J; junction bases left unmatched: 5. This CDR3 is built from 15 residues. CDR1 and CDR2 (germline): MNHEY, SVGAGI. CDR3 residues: CASSYPGGENQPQHF. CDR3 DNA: TGTGCCAGCAGTTACCCAGGGGGTGAGAATCAGCCCCAGCATTTT.

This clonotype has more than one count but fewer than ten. The CDR3 sequence is CASSLGRNTIYF. The DNA for the CDR3 is TGTGCCAGCAGCTTGGGCAGAAACACCATATATTTT. The chain couples TRBV7-9 to TRBJ1-3; D is ambiguous. V lost 3 bases and J 5 bases, leaving 5 bases between the germline ends. This CDR3 spans 12 amino acids. Germline V lookup: CDR1 SEHNR, CDR2 FQNEAQ (reference sequence).

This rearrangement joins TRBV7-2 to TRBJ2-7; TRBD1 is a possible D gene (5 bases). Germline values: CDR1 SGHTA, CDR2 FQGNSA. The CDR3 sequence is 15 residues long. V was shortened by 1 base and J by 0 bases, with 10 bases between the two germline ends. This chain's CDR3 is CASSLGTGYSYEQYF. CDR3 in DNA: TGTGCCAGCAGCTTAGGTACAGGTTACTCCTACGAGCAGTACTTC.

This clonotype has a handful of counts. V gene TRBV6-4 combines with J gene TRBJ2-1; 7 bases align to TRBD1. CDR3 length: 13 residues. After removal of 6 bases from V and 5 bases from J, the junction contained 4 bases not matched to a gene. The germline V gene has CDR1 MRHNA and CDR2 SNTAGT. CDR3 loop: CASRKDRNNEQFF. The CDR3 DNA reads TGTGCCAGCAGGAAGGACAGGAACAATGAGCAGTTCTTC.

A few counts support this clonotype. The CDR3 nucleotides are TGTGCCAGCAGTTTTGCGGGCAGGAACACTGAAGCTTTCTTT. Translating it yields CASSFAGRNTEAFF. The genes are TRBV12-3 or TRBV12-4 and TRBJ1-1; the D is unclear. V was pared by 3 bases and J by 1 base, with 9 bases between. The CDR3 length is 14 residues.

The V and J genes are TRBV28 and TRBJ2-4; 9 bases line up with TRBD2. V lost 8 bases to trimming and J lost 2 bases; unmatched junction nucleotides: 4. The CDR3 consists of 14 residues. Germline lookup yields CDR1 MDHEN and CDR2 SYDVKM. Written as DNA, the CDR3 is TGTGCCAGCGATAGCGGGAGTACCAAAAACATTCAGTACTTC. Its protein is CASDSGSTKNIQYF. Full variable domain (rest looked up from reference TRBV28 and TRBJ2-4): DVKVTQSSRYLVKRTGEKVFLECVQDMDHENMFWYRQDPGLGLRLIYFSYDVKMKEKGDIPEGYSVSREKKERFSLILESASTNQTSMYLCASDSGSTKNIQYFGAGTRLSVL.